This T cell receptor (beta chain) came from a study of shared clonotypes between healthy human individuals. Study as a whole: Donor ages ranged 18 to 49 years: a couple of women, a few men.

Study-level points and caveats: Represented diversity (both genetic and exposure-history) was limited by the small number of donors.

Naive CD8 cells, CD45RO-negative and positively selected for CCR7, excluded terminally differentiated effector memory CD45RA+ cells. Donors included only healthy HIV-negative adults lacking recent acute infections or vaccinations. Evenly divided among several immunoSEQ plates was the genomic DNA of each subset. TCRdb's copy holds only in-frame clones and misses some; the assay was immunoSEQ multiplex PCR. The data show roughly 1,800,000 clones, with approximately 95% seen just once and approximately 1.2% held by the top ten. About this clone: Its antigen is as yet unknown.

The sequencing input was naive CD8+ T cells sorted from blood. This receptor was obtained from a man aged 18 to 35 in good health.

In nucleotides, the CDR3 is TGTGCCAGCAGCTCAGGGGGACTAAATTCACCCCTCCACTTT. This gives the protein CASSSGGLNSPLHF. The rearrangement joins TRBV5-6 to TRBJ1-6; 7 bases align to TRBD1. This CDR3 is 14 amino acids long. The ends lost 3 bases at V and 7 bases at J; junction bases unmatched: 4. The V gene's germline CDR1 is SGHDT and CDR2 YYEEEE. Supplemented by reference TRBV5-6 and TRBJ1-6, the full variable domain reads DAGVTQSPTHLIKTRGQQVTLRCSPKSGHDTVSWYQQALGQGPQFIFQYYEEEERQRGNFPDRFSGHQFPNYSSELNVNALLLGDSALYLCASSSGGLNSPLHFGNGTRLTVT.